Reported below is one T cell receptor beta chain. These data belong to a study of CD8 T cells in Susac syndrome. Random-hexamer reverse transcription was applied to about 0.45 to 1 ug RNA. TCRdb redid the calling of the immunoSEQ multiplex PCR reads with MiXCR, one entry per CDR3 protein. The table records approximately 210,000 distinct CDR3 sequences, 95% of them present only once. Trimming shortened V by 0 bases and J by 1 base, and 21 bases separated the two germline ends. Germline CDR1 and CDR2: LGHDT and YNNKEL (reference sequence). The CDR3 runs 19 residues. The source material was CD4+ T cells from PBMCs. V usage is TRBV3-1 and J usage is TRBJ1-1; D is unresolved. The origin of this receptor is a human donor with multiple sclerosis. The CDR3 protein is CASSQDRSGFSEKNTEAFF. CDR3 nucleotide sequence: TGTGCCAGCAGCCAAGATCGATCGGGATTCAGCGAAAAGAACACTGAAGCTTTCTTT.